The following is a T cell receptor (beta chain) sequence with its context. There is no known antigen for this receptor. The input lacks base qualities; no much larger clone sits a single base away. Counted from cysteine to phenylalanine, this CDR3 has 16 amino acids. The read is trimmed to its CDR3 DNA, 48 bases read in frame from base 1. In the germline V gene, CDR1 corresponds to LGHNA and CDR2 to YNFKEQ. For this chain, trimming is 3 bases at the V end and 2 bases at the J end, and the number of junction bases without a gene match is 7. TCRbeta CDR3 regions were amplified from genomic DNA using the immunoSEQ Assay, a bias-controlled multiplex PCR. The study's processing was this. The number of nucleated cells in each sample was estimated from the amplification of reference gene primers within the assay. To quantify the absolute abundance of each unique TCRbeta CDR3 rearrangement, sequence reads were collapsed and filtered. For each sample, productive Simpson clonality was calculated by taking the square root of Simpson's diversity index across productive rearrangements. What TCRdb holds here is the immuneACCESS table cut down to in-frame rearrangements. Part of the clones is not present; checked against another copy, under half of the missing clones reflect an unresolved V gene, and the others are unexplained. That table gives V, J and clone size, and the DNA gave D and trimming. A total of 140,000 to 150,000 clones appear in this sample, approximately 89% of them only once. Clones ranked in the top ten supply under 2% of the sample.

The sample is drawn from a study of blood T cell repertoires in COVID-19 (dated by TCRdb to the early 2020s). A note on the overall study: The collaborator samples originated in the United States, Italy and Spain and spanned the acute and convalescent phases of COVID-19. The material from the prospective study consisted of cDNA or gDNA derived from T cells, B-cell-depleted T cells, or PBMCs. Subjects who had been exposed to COVID-19, were actively infected with it, or had recovered from it provided the deeply sampled blood TCRbeta repertoires that made up the dataset. A freely available public database, intended as a resource for researchers studying the immune response to SARS-CoV-2, is where the repertoires were released. Samples came from the ongoing ImmuneRACE study (first 160 participants) plus 1,254 subjects from 6 global collaborators. The sample metadata nearly always contained a de-identified subject ID, COVID-19 status, age in years and sex. Where available, HLA class I and class II types were obtained from metadata supplied by the sample provider rather than from assay-based typing. Broader findings and caveats from the paper: The quantity of clinical and demographic metadata differed by source and by participant and was supplied without curation.

Collaborating institutions collected whole blood in K2EDTA tubes following their own protocols. Collaborator samples were shipped for TCRbeta analysis as frozen whole blood, isolated PBMCs, or DNA extracted from either sample type. Specimen: peripheral blood. This chain is built from TRBV4-2 and TRBJ2-5, and 9 junctional nucleotides match TRBD2. The sequence was obtained from a human donor in a cohort sampled during active COVID-19. The base sequence is TGTGCCAGCAGCCAGGGAAATAGCGGGGGTCAAGAGACCCAGTACTTC. This yields the protein CASSQGNSGGQETQYF.